This TCR beta chain comes out of a study of response to subunit inactivated influenza vaccine (dated by TCRdb to 2017 to 2018). As for the study more broadly: The study used deep quantitative T cell receptor repertoire profiling to track responses to a trivalent subunit inactivated influenza vaccine.

Findings and caveats that apply to the study as a whole: It was suggested by the authors that each seasonal influenza vaccination may recruit only a limited number of new T cells.

As to this clonotype: The specificity of this receptor is unknown. No quality values exist for individual bases; no much larger clone is one base distant.

Library prep was done by RT-PCR. Sequenced using an Illumina HiSeq 2500. TCRdb handled the public reads itself, with Q25 trimming in fastp and clone calling in MiXCR, and kept productive beta chains. Rows merge per CDR3 protein into single entries with the most common DNA and genes. In this sample the table shows about 520,000 distinct CDR3 sequences, approximately 7.7% of which occur a single time. The ten largest clones add up to 13% of the sample. CDR3 length: 13 amino acids, cysteine to phenylalanine. Only the CDR3 portion is preserved as DNA: 39 bases, with reading frame beginning at the first base. Trimming accounts for 7 bases at V and 2 bases at J, while the number of junction bases matched to no gene is 4. The germline V gene encodes CDR1 MGHDK and CDR2 SYGVNS.

The V and J genes are TRBV25-1 and TRBJ1-2, with 7 bases in between that match TRBD1. The input for sequencing was PBMCs from blood, taken less than 25 months after vaccination. The source is a man in his fifties or sixties who received an inactivated influenza vaccine. Donor details come from another sample of the same person, matched by shared clones. The sequenced DNA: TGTGCCAGCAAGGGGGCATTGAACTATGGCTACACCTTC. Its translation is CASKGALNYGYTF.